Here is one T cell receptor beta chain with its context. As yet, its antigen is unknown. This specimen comes from a study of shared clonotypes between healthy human individuals. Study-wide points: Clonotypes shared by all four donors outscored non-shared clonotypes in generation probability.

Germline CDR1 MNHEY, CDR2 SMNVEV (reference sequence). The CDR3 spans 13 residues. Between the trimmed V and J ends, which lost 5 bases and 2 bases, there was a span of 9 bases. It was about 210 ng DNA, 25,000 to 35,000 T cell genomes, that sorted-subset replicate PCRs used. The protocol was immunoSEQ multiplex PCR, while the TCRdb copy is restricted to in-frame clones and leaves out a portion. The sample has about 2.3 million clones; approximately 95% are singletons. The sequence was obtained from a man aged 18-30 years in good health. Some clones in this sample may be carry-over from other donors' samples. The material sequenced was naive CD4+ T cells from PBMCs. Noted subset: CD45RA+ positively selected. This chain uses TRBV27 with TRBJ1-2; D unclear. The CDR3 DNA is TGTGCCAGCAGTAATCTGGGGAACTATGGCTACACCTTC. It specifies CASSNLGNYGYTF.